The clone carrying this T cell receptor (beta chain) showed up just once. This sample is part of a study of blood T cell repertoires in COVID-19. In the authors' workflow: Quantification of nucleated cells was approximated via reference gene primer amplification. Clones were read by immunoSEQ multiplex PCR, and TCRdb kept only the in-frame ones, dropping some. V, J and clone size are those of that table, while D and trimming were read from the DNA. The sample consists of tens of thousands of clones, around 85% of them appearing once. This CDR3 comprises 12 residues. The V gene lost 8 bases and the J gene lost 5 bases, with 12 bases spanning the gap.

This chain uses TRBV12-3 or TRBV12-4 with TRBJ1-2; unclear D gene. This receptor was identified in a man between 60 and 75 years old with acute or convalescent COVID-19. Input material: peripheral blood. CDR3: CASSIAVYGYTF. Here the CDR3 DNA reads TGTGCCAGCTCAATTGCGGTTTATGGCTACACCTTC.